Described below is a single TCR beta chain sequence and its context. Its antigen remains unidentified. Germline V gene data show CDR1 as SNHLY and CDR2 as FYNNEI. CDR3 length: 13 residues. Unmatched junction bases numbered 6, after V lost 11 bases and J lost 0 bases. Sorting produced populations that all topped 98% purity. The data are from a study of beta chain features in type 1 diabetes. The entirety of the isolated RNA underwent reverse transcription, so expressed TCRB transcripts were sequenced. Sequenced by immunoSEQ multiplex PCR; TCRdb stores in-frame clones only, minus some. The sample consists of some 70,000 clones, about 48% of them appearing once. Regarding the study as a whole: Among patients with Type 1 diabetes, TCRB CDR3s were moderately but significantly shorter in every one of the four CD4+ subsets.

The receptor was isolated from a young man with type 1 diabetes. The sequenced material came from central memory CD4+ T cells from blood. This chain joins TRBV2 and TRBJ1-1; 7 positions match TRBD1. CDR3 sequence: CAGKQGMNTEAFF. The CDR3 nucleotides are TGTGCCGGTAAACAGGGGATGAACACTGAAGCTTTCTTT.